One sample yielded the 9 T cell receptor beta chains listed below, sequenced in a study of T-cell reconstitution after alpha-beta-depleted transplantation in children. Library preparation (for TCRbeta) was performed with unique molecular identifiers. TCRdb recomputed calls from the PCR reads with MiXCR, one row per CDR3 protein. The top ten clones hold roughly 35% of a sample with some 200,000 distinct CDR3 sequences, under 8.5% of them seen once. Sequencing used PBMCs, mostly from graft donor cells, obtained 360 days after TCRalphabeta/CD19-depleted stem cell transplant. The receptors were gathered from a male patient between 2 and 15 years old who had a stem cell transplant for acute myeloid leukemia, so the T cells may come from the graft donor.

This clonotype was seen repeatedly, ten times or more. The CDR3 sequence: CSARDTGGNTGELFF. CDR3 nucleotide sequence: TGCAGTGCTAGAGATACGGGAGGGAACACCGGGGAGCTGTTTTTT. The V gene is TRBV20-1, the J gene TRBJ2-2; 7 bases are shared with TRBD2. Germline CDR1 reads DFQATT; CDR2 reads SNEGSKA (reference sequence). CDR3 length: 15 residues. With 0 bases clipped from V and 1 base from J, the junction kept 2 bases outside the gene matches.

DNA of the CDR3: TGCAGTGCAAGACAGTCGGCCTACGAGCAGTACTTC. This codes for CSARQSAYEQYF. The J gene is TRBJ2-7, the V gene TRBV20-1, with a tentative D call TRBD1 (5 bases). V lost 6 bases and J 2 bases, leaving 11 bases between the germline ends. The CDR3 runs 12 residues. Germline V gives CDR1 DFQATT, CDR2 SNEGSKA (reference sequence).

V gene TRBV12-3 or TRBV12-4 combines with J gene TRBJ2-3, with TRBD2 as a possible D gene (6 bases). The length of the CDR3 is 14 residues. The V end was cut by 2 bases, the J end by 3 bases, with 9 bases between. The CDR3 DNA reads TGTGCCAGCAGTTTATCGGGGGAGACAGATACGCAGTATTTT. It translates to CASSLSGETDTQYF.

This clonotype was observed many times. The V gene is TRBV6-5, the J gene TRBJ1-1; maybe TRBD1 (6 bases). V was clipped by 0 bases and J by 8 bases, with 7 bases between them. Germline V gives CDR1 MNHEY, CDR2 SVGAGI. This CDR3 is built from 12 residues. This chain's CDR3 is CASSYSTGEAFF. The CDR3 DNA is TGTGCCAGCAGTTACTCGACAGGAGAAGCTTTCTTT.

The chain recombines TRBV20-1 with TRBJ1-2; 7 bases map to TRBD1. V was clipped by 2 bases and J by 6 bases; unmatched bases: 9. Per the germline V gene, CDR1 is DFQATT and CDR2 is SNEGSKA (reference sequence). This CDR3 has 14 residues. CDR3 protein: CSARLTVGGNGYTF. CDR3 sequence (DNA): TGCAGTGCTAGACTTACTGTAGGGGGCAATGGCTACACCTTC.

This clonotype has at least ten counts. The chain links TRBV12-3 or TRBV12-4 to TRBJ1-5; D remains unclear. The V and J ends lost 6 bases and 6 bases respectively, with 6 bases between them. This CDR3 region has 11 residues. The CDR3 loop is CASSPSQPQHF. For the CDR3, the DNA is TGTGCCAGCAGCCCTAGTCAGCCCCAGCATTTT.

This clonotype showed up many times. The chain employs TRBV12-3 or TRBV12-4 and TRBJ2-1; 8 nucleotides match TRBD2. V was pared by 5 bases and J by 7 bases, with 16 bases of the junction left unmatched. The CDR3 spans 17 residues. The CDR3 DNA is TGTGCCAGCAGTCCCCGCTTAGCGGGGAGGGCGGGGAATGAGCAGTTCTTC. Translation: CASSPRLAGRAGNEQFF.

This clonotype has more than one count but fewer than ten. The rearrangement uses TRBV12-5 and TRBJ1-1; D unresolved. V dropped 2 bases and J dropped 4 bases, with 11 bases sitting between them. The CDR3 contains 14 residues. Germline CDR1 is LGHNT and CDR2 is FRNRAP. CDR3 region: CASGLNPRGTEAFF. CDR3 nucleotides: TGTGCTAGTGGTTTGAATCCTCGGGGCACTGAAGCTTTCTTT.

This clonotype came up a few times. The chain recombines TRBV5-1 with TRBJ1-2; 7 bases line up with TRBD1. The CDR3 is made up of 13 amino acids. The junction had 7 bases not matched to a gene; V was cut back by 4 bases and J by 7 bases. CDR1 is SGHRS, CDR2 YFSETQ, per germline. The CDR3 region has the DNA TGCGCCAGCAGCATTGACAGGGATGGTGGCTACACCTTC. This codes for CASSIDRDGGYTF.